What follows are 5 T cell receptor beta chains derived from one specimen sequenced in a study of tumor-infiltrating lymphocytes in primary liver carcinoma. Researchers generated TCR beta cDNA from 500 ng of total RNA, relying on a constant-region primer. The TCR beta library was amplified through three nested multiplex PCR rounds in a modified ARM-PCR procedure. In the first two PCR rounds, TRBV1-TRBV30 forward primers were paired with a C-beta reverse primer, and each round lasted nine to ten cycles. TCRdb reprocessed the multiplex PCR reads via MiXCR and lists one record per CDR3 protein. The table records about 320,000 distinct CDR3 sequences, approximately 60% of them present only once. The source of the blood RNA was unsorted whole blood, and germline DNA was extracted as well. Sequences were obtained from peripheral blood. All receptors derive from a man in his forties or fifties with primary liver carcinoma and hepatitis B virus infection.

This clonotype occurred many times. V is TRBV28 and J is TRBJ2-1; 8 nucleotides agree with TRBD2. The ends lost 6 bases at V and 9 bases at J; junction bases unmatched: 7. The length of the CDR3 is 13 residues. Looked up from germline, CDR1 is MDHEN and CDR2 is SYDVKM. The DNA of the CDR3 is TGTGCCAGCAGCCCCTCGGCGGGAGGTGAGCAGTTCTTC. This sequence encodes CASSPSAGGEQFF.

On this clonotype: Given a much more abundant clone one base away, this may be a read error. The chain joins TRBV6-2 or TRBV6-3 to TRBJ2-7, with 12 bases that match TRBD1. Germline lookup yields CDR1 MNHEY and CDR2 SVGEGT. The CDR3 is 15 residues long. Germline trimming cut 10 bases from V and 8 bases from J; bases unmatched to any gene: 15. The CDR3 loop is CANRATGTGGGKQYF. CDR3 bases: TGTGCCAACAGAGCAACCGGGACAGGGGGCGGTAAGCAGTACTTC.

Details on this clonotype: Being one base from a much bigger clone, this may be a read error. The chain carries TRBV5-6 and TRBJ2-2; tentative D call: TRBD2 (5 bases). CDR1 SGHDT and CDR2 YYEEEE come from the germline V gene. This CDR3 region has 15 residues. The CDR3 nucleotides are TGTGCCAGCAGACCCCTGGATGGTGACACCGGGAAGCTGTTTTTT. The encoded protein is CASRPLDGDTGKLFF.

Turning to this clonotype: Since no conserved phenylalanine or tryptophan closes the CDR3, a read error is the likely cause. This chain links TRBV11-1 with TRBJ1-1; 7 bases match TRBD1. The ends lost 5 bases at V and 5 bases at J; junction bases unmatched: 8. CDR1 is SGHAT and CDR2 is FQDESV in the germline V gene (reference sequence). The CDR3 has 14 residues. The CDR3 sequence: CASSPDRAGTEAFS. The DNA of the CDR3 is TGTGCCAGCAGCCCTGACAGGGCAGGGACTGAAGCTTTCTCT.

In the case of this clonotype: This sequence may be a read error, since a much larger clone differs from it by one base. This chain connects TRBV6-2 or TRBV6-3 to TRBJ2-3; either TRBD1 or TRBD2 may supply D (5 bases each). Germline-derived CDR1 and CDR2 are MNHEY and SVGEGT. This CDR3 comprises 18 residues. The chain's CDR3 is CASSYSGRIAASTDAQYF. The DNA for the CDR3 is TGTGCCAGCAGTTACTCGGGACGGATTGCGGCAAGCACAGATGCGCAGTATTTT.